This T cell receptor (beta chain) was captured by sequencing in a study of CD8 T cells in Susac syndrome. Study-wide results and limits: That the number of individuals in its TCR sequencing and HLA analysis was relatively small was acknowledged by the study.

Random-hexamer reverse transcription was applied to about 0.45 to 1 ug RNA. TCRdb reprocessed the immunoSEQ multiplex PCR reads with MiXCR, giving one entry per CDR3 protein. Of 250,000 to 300,000 distinct CDR3 sequences listed, around nine tenths were seen once; the top ten hold more than 0.15%. As for this clonotype: The antigen is undetermined.

Germline loops: CDR1 SGHKS, CDR2 YYEKEE (reference sequence). CDR3 length: 18 amino acids. V lost 4 bases and J lost 0, with 23 bases in between. Sequencing of TCR beta covered CD8+ and CD4+ T cells obtained from blood. Sequenced sample: CD8+ T cells from PBMCs. The J gene is TRBJ2-7, the V gene TRBV5-5, with D maybe TRBD1 (6 bases). This clonotype was obtained from a human donor with multiple sclerosis. CDR3 region: CASSPLGSVEGGSYEQYF. CDR3 bases: TGTGCCAGCAGCCCCCTTGGGTCCGTGGAAGGGGGCTCCTACGAGCAGTACTTC.